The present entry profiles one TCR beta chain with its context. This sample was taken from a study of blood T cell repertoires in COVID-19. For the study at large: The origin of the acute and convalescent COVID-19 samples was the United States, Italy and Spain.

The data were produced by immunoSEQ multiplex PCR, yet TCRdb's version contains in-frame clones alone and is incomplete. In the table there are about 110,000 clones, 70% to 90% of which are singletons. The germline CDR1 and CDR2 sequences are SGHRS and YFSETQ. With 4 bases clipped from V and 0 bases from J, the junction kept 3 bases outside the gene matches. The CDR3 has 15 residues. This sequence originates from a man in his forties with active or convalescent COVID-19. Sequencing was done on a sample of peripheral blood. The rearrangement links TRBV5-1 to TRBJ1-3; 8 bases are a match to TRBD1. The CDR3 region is CASSPQGASGNTIYF. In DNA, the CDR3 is TGCGCCAGCAGCCCCCAGGGGGCCTCTGGAAACACCATATATTTT.